The clone carrying this T cell receptor beta chain was observed many times. The antigen remains undetermined. The sample is drawn from a study of CD8 T cells in ankylosing spondylitis. Points from the study as a whole: Earlier authors reported some of these motif variants in reactive arthritis synovial fluid and blood. As reported, disease-linked clones showed significant enrichment in matched ankylosing spondylitis synovial fluid. Seemingly distinctive of ankylosing spondylitis blood was a TCR beta motif formed by eight highly homologous variants.

Trimming shortened V by 7 bases and J by 3 bases, and 9 bases separated the two germline ends. Germline lookup yields CDR1 MNHEY and CDR2 SMNVEV (reference sequence). This CDR3 contains 12 residues. Scientists made TCR beta libraries using quantitative 5'-RACE with molecular barcodes. TCRdb reprocessed the 5' RACE reads with MiXCR, giving one entry per CDR3 protein. The sample has 450,000 to 550,000 distinct CDR3 sequences, about 5% seen once; the top ten hold 3% to 4.5%. Sequencing was performed on blood, either unsorted or a sorted T cell fraction (not recorded which). The TCR sequence derives from a male donor with ankylosing spondylitis. The V gene is TRBV27, the J gene TRBJ1-1, with TRBD1 as a possible D gene (6 bases). The CDR3 sequence: CASKGGYTEAFF. As DNA, the CDR3 is TGTGCCAGCAAGGGGGGGTACACTGAAGCTTTCTTT.